The 31 T cell receptor beta chains presented below share a single source sample, sequenced in a study of T cells in Graves' hyperthyroidism and ophthalmopathy. TCR beta CDR3 regions were amplified from RNA transcripts. HTBI primers drove first-round RT-PCR of the TCR CDR3. TCRdb analysed the multiplex PCR reads with MiXCR anew, one entry per CDR3 protein. The repertoire holds about 360,000 distinct CDR3 sequences, over 10% seen once, with 9.2% in the top ten. The sequenced material came from blood. These receptor sequences come from a young woman with Graves' hyperthyroidism.

This clonotype appeared many times. The CDR3 loop is CASSDRGDGYTF. The CDR3 DNA sequence: TGTGCCAGCAGCGACAGGGGGGATGGCTACACCTTC. This rearrangement joins TRBV27 to TRBJ1-2; 9 nucleotides agree with TRBD1. CDR1 MNHEY and CDR2 SMNVEV come from the germline V gene (reference sequence). The CDR3 spans 12 residues. Unmatched junction bases numbered 2, after V lost 6 bases and J lost 6 bases.

This clonotype was detected ten times or more. The V gene is TRBV27, the J gene TRBJ1-1; D unresolved. The CDR3 has 15 residues. V was cut by 5 bases and J by 1 base, with 14 bases left in between. Germline loops: CDR1 MNHEY, CDR2 SMNVEV (reference sequence). The CDR3 loop is CASSPRSRRNTEAFF. The DNA for the CDR3 is TGTGCCAGCAGTCCACGAAGTAGGCGGAACACTGAAGCTTTCTTT.

This clonotype was observed at least ten times. The gene calls are TRBV27 and TRBJ2-2, with D possibly matching TRBD2 (5 bases). The CDR3 is 18 amino acids. V lost 0 bases and J lost 1, with 15 bases in between. Germline assignment: CDR1 MNHEY and CDR2 SMNVEV (reference sequence). The CDR3 protein is CASSLSKGLAENTGELFF. CDR3 in DNA: TGTGCCAGCAGTTTATCCAAGGGTCTAGCCGAGAACACCGGGGAGCTGTTTTTT.

This clonotype was detected only a few times. CDR3 in amino acids: CASSPLNTDTQYF. DNA for the CDR3: TGTGCCAGCAGCCCCCTCAACACAGATACGCAGTATTTT. The chain has TRBV9 and TRBJ2-3, with D unresolved. CDR3 length equals 13 residues. In germline, CDR1 is SGDLS, CDR2 YYNGEE. V lost 4 bases and J 2 bases, leaving 8 bases between the germline ends.

This clonotype was seen repeatedly, ten times or more. The junction does not match germline at one end; this may be a read error. For the CDR3, the DNA is TGTGCTAGCAGCTTAGCGTCAGAGGGGCCTGGCAATCAGCCCCAGCATTTT. It yields the protein CASSLASEGPGNQPQHF. The chain joins TRBV7-7 to TRBJ1-5, with a possible D match to TRBD1 (5 bases). In germline, CDR1 is SSHAT, CDR2 FNYEAQ (reference sequence). The CDR3 runs to 17 residues.

This clonotype was seen many times. The CDR3 DNA follows: TGTGCCAGCAGTGGGACCCAAGAGACCCAGTACTTC. Translated: CASSGTQETQYF. The gene calls are TRBV6-2 or TRBV6-3 and TRBJ2-5; D may be TRBD1 or TRBD2 (5 bases each). Deletions cut 5 bases from V and 1 base from J, with 5 bases between. Germline CDR1 reads MNHEY; CDR2 reads SVGEGT. The CDR3 is 12 residues long.

Many counts were recorded for this clonotype. The V and J genes are TRBV27 and TRBJ2-7; D is ambiguous. This CDR3 has 13 amino acids. CDR1 MNHEY and CDR2 SMNVEV come from the germline V gene (reference sequence). Deletions cut 6 bases from V and 2 bases from J, with 11 bases between. The CDR3 region is CASSPYSTYEQYF. The CDR3 nucleotides are TGTGCCAGCAGCCCTTACTCGACCTACGAGCAGTACTTC.

This clonotype was observed many times. The rearrangement joins TRBV20-1 to TRBJ2-7, with 7 nucleotides matching TRBD1. CDR3 size: 13 residues. Germline CDR1 is DFQATT and CDR2 is SNEGSKA (reference sequence). Trimming took 2 bases from V and 3 from J; bases not matched to a gene: 4. As DNA, the CDR3 is TGCAGTGCTAGACGGGACAGACTCTACGAGCAGTACTTC. Residues: CSARRDRLYEQYF.

This clonotype occurred many times. The rearrangement uses TRBV7-3 and TRBJ2-1, with TRBD2 matching 14 bases. The CDR3 is 14 residues long. The germline gives CDR1 SGHTA, CDR2 FQGTGA. With V trimmed by 4 bases and J by 9 bases, 2 bases remained unmatched. This CDR3 is CASSSGLAGVEQFF. The CDR3 DNA reads as TGTGCCAGCAGCTCGGGACTAGCGGGGGTTGAGCAGTTCTTC.

This clonotype was observed a few times. The CDR3 region is CSVGSGGSDDTQYF. In nucleotides, the CDR3 is TGCAGCGTTGGGTCCGGCGGGAGTGACGATACGCAGTATTTT. The V call is TRBV29-1, the J call TRBJ2-3; 7 nucleotides agree with TRBD2. V was clipped by 4 bases and J by 6 bases; unmatched bases: 10. Germline V CDR1 and CDR2: SQVTM, ANQGSEA. The CDR3 runs 14 residues.

The chain joins TRBV9 to TRBJ2-1; 9 positions match TRBD1. The length of the CDR3 is 15 residues. V lost 3 bases to trimming and J lost 1 base; unmatched junction nucleotides: 2. The germline V gene encodes CDR1 SGDLS and CDR2 YYNGEE. The CDR3, as DNA: TGTGCCAGCAGCGGAGACAGGGGGTCCTACAATGAGCAGTTCTTC. This gives the protein CASSGDRGSYNEQFF.

This clonotype came up a few times. CDR3 sequence (DNA): TGTGCCAGCAGCCCGCGACAGGGAGCGCGAGATTACTACGAGCAGTACTTC. This codes for CASSPRQGARDYYEQYF. V is TRBV9 and J is TRBJ2-7; 7 bases align to TRBD1. CDR1 SGDLS and CDR2 YYNGEE come from the germline V gene. The V gene end was trimmed by 4 bases and the J gene end by 3 bases; junction bases not matched to a gene: 16. The CDR3 totals 17 residues.

At least ten counts were recorded for this clonotype. The rearrangement joins TRBV29-1 to TRBJ2-1; possibly TRBD2 for D (7 bases). CDR3 length equals 17 residues. Germline V CDR1 and CDR2: SQVTM, ANQGSEA. Deletions cut 3 bases from V and 7 bases from J, with 25 bases between. The CDR3: CSVEGAGTGGLRNEQFF. In DNA form, the CDR3 reads TGCAGCGTTGAGGGGGCCGGAACGGGAGGCCTAAGAAATGAGCAGTTCTTC.

A few counts support this clonotype. The chain joins TRBV12-5 to TRBJ1-3; weak D call: TRBD1 (5 bases). This CDR3 region has 18 residues. The germline CDR1 and CDR2 sequences are LGHNT and FRNRAP. The V end was cut by 7 bases, the J end by 0 bases, with 22 bases between. The CDR3 sequence is CASALRSREPSSGNTIYF. The DNA for the CDR3 is TGTGCTAGTGCCCTTAGGAGCAGGGAACCGAGCTCTGGAAACACCATATATTTT.

This clonotype was counted at least ten times. This chain joins TRBV5-1 and TRBJ2-7; 9 nucleotides align to TRBD2. The V segment lost 2 bases and the J segment 6 bases; nucleotides outside the gene matches: 9. The CDR3 sequence is 15 residues long. The germline V gene has CDR1 SGHRS and CDR2 YFSETQ. CDR3 nucleotide sequence: TGCGCCAGCAGCTTTTCTAGCGGGGTGAGGCCCGAGCAGTACTTC. Its protein is CASSFSSGVRPEQYF.

This clonotype was seen a handful of times. This chain connects TRBV5-4 to TRBJ2-1; D call uncertain. Trimming shortened V by 4 bases and J by 10 bases, and 9 bases separated the two germline ends. CDR3 length: 11 residues. Germline V CDR1 and CDR2: SGHNT, YYREEE (reference sequence). For the CDR3, the DNA is TGTGCCAGCAGCCAAGGTTGGGAGCAGTTCTTC. It specifies CASSQGWEQFF.

Note on this clonotype: A much larger clone lies one base from this, so it may be a read error. The genes are TRBV6-2 or TRBV6-3 and TRBJ2-1, with D tentatively TRBD2 (5 bases). CDR1 is MNHEY and CDR2 is SVGEGT in the germline V gene. This CDR3 has 13 residues. The CDR3 region is CASSRGPYNGQFF. The DNA of the CDR3 is TGTGCCAGCAGTCGCGGGCCCTACAATGGGCAGTTCTTC.

A note on this clonotype: Being one base from a much bigger clone, this may be a read error. The chain couples TRBV3-1 to TRBJ1-5; tentatively, D is TRBD1 (5 bases). The V end was cut by 3 bases, the J end by 7 bases, with 16 bases between. Germline V lookup: CDR1 LGHDT, CDR2 YNNKEL (reference sequence). The CDR3 contains 15 residues. The CDR3 bases are TGTGCCAGCAGCCAGGGGGGAGCTCTGGCCCAGCCCCAGCATTTT. This translates into CASSQGGALAQPQHF.

This clonotype showed up many times. The gene calls are TRBV5-1 and TRBJ2-3; 9 positions match TRBD2. CDR1 is SGHRS and CDR2 is YFSETQ in the germline V gene. The CDR3 sequence is 15 residues long. With 2 bases clipped from V and 4 bases from J, the junction kept 5 bases outside the gene matches. The CDR3 DNA sequence: TGCGCCAGCAGCTTAGCGGGGGGCCAAGCAGATACGCAGTATTTT. Translation: CASSLAGGQADTQYF.

V gene TRBV7-2 combines with J gene TRBJ2-3; 9 bases align to TRBD2. CDR3 length: 16 residues. The germline CDR1 and CDR2 sequences are SGHTA and FQGNSA. Trimming cost V 3 bases and J 4 bases; bases outside gene matches: 8. The CDR3 here is CASSFGGRAAADTQYF. Written as DNA, the CDR3 is TGTGCCAGCAGCTTTGGCGGGAGGGCCGCGGCAGATACGCAGTATTTT.

This clonotype came up many times. The chain has TRBV29-1 and TRBJ1-2; the match to TRBD1 covers 7 bases. The CDR3 has 12 residues. J lost 5 bases, V lost 6 bases, and 6 bases had no gene match. From germline, CDR1 is SQVTM and CDR2 ANQGSEA. Here the CDR3 reads CSVRGNLYGYTF. The CDR3, as DNA: TGCAGCGTCAGGGGGAACCTTTATGGCTACACCTTC.

As to this clonotype: With a much larger clone just one base away, this may be a read error. The missing conserved phenylalanine or tryptophan at the end of this CDR3 makes a read error likely. The rearrangement uses TRBV7-9 and TRBJ2-7, with 7 positions matching TRBD1. The germline V gene has CDR1 SEHNR and CDR2 FQNEAQ (reference sequence). Trimming cost V 1 base and J 5 bases; bases outside gene matches: 5. The CDR3 length is 14 residues. The CDR3 is CASSLGQGINEQYL. CDR3 DNA sequence: TGTGCCAGCAGCTTAGGACAGGGTATCAACGAGCAGTACCTC.

V gene TRBV19 combines with J gene TRBJ2-7, with TRBD1 matching over 7 bases. The V segment lost 6 bases and the J segment 6 bases; nucleotides outside the gene matches: 8. There are 13 residues in the CDR3. Germline CDR1 reads LNHDA; CDR2 reads SQIVND (reference sequence). The CDR3 bases are TGTGCCAGTAGCCCGACAGGGTCCGGCGAGCAGTACTTC. Encoded protein: CASSPTGSGEQYF.

This clonotype was recorded many times. V is TRBV5-6 and J is TRBJ2-5, with no clear D. Germline values: CDR1 SGHDT, CDR2 YYEEEE. The CDR3 consists of 17 residues. V lost 1 base, J lost 5 bases, and 21 bases lay in between. The CDR3 protein is CASSLFRRNPQEETQYF. CDR3 nucleotides: TGTGCCAGCAGCTTGTTCCGCAGGAACCCCCAGGAGGAGACCCAGTACTTC.

This clonotype came up many times. Without the conserved terminal phenylalanine or tryptophan, this CDR3 likely stems from a read error. J is TRBJ2-3 and V is TRBV11-2; D remains ambiguous. The germline gives CDR1 SGHAT, CDR2 FQNNGV. The CDR3 runs to 13 residues. The V gene lost 2 bases and the J gene lost 2 bases, with 5 bases spanning the gap. This CDR3 is CASSLTLTDTQYL. For the CDR3, the DNA is TGTGCCAGCAGCTTAACCCTCACAGATACGCAGTATCTT.

This clonotype has ten or more counts. The chain links TRBV7-2 to TRBJ1-2, with unresolved D. The CDR3 extends over 14 amino acids. In germline, CDR1 is SGHTA, CDR2 FQGNSA. Trimming left V 2 bases short and J 8 bases short, with 15 bases between. The CDR3 loop reads CASSLWSSEAGYTF. CDR3 coding DNA: TGTGCCAGCAGCTTATGGTCGAGCGAGGCGGGCTACACCTTC. Filled out from reference TRBV7-2 and TRBJ1-2, the complete variable domain reads GAGVSQSPSNKVTEKGKDVELRCDPISGHTALYWYRQSLGQGLEFLIYFQGNSAPDKSGLPSDRFSAERTGGSVSTLTIQRTQQEDSAVYLCASSLWSSEAGYTFGSGTRLTVV.

This clonotype appeared a few times. The V gene is TRBV19, the J gene TRBJ1-2; D is unclear. V shed 3 bases and J shed 8 bases, with 13 bases lying between them. The CDR3 extends over 13 amino acids. Germline V gives CDR1 LNHDA, CDR2 SQIVND (reference sequence). Written as DNA, the CDR3 is TGTGCCAGTAGTATTAAAGGCATTTCGGGCTACACCTTC. Its protein is CASSIKGISGYTF.

This clonotype was found a few times. The V gene is TRBV28, the J gene TRBJ2-7, with TRBD2 identical over 8 bases. The CDR3 consists of 16 residues. Per germline, CDR1 MDHEN and CDR2 SYDVKM. V shed 3 bases and J 5 bases; nucleotides not matched to a gene: 12. The CDR3 coding sequence is TGTGCCAGCAGTTTCGCGCCGGGAGGGCCGAGCAACGAGCAGTACTTC. Translating it yields CASSFAPGGPSNEQYF.

In this sample, this clonotype turned up many times. The CDR3 spells CASSEVVYEQYF. CDR3 DNA sequence: TGTGCCAGCAGTGAAGTTGTCTACGAGCAGTACTTC. The chain carries TRBV2 and TRBJ2-7; D is ambiguous. This CDR3 is 12 amino acids long. Germline V gene lookup returns CDR1 SNHLY and CDR2 FYNNEI. The V and J ends lost 1 base and 3 bases respectively, with 4 bases between them. The full variable domain, its missing parts supplied by reference TRBV2 and TRBJ2-7, is EPEVTQTPSHQVTQMGQEVILRCVPISNHLYFYWYRQILGQKVEFLVSFYNNEISEKSEIFDDQFSVERPDGSNFTLKIRSTKLEDSAMYFCASSEVVYEQYFGPGTRLTVT.

This clonotype was observed a handful of times. V gene TRBV7-2 combines with J gene TRBJ1-6; 9 positions agree with TRBD1. Trimming cost V 5 bases and J 7 bases; bases outside gene matches: 6. Germline CDR1 reads SGHTA; CDR2 reads FQGNSA. The CDR3 consists of 15 residues. The CDR3 DNA sequence: TGTGCCAGCAGCCGACAGGGGGGAAGCAATTCACCCCTCCACTTT. This translates into CASSRQGGSNSPLHF.

This sequence joins TRBV10-3 and TRBJ2-7, with TRBD1 matching over 7 bases. CDR3 length equals 12 residues. J lost 4 bases, V lost 8 bases, and 5 bases had no gene match. The germline CDR1 and CDR2 sequences are ENHRY and SYGVKD. The CDR3 protein is CAIGGTEYEQYF. The CDR3 DNA follows: TGTGCCATCGGTGGGACAGAATACGAGCAGTACTTC.